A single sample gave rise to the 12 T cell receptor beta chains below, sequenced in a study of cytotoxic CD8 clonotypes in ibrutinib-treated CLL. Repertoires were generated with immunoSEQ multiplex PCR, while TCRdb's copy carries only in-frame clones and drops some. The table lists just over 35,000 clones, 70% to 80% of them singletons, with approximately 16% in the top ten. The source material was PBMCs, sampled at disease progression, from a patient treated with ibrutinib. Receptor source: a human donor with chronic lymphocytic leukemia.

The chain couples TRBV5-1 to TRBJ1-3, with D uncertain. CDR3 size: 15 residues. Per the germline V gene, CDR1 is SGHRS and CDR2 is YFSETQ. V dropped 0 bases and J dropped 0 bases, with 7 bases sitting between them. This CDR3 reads CASSLETVSGNTIYF. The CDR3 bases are TGCGCCAGCAGCTTGGAAACGGTCTCTGGAAACACCATATATTTT.

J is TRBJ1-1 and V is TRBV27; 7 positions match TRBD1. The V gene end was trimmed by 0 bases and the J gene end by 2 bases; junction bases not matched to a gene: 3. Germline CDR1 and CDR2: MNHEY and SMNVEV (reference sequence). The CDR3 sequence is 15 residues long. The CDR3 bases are TGTGCCAGCAGTTTATCGGACAGGACTAACACTGAAGCTTTCTTT. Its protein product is CASSLSDRTNTEAFF.

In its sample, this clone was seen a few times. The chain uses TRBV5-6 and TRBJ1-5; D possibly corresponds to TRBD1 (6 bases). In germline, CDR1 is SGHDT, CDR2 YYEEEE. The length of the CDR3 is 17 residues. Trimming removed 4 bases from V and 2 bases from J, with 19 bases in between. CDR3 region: CASSHNRAQVGNQPQHF. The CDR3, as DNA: TGTGCCAGCAGCCACAACAGGGCCCAGGTCGGCAATCAGCCCCAGCATTTT.

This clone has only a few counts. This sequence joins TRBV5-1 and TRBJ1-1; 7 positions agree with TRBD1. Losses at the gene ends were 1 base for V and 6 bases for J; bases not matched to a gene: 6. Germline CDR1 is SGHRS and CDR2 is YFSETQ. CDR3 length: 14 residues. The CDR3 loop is CASSLQGDSAEAFF. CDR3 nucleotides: TGCGCCAGCAGCTTGCAGGGGGATAGCGCTGAAGCTTTCTTT.

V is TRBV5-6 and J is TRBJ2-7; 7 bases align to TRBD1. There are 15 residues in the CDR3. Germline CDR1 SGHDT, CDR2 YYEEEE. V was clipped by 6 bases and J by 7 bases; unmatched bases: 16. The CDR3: CASTTNGDSLKEQYF. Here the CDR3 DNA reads TGTGCCAGCACGACCAACGGGGACAGTCTAAAGGAGCAGTACTTC.

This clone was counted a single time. The CDR3 is CASSSSHGVNNSPLHF. CDR3 DNA: TGCGCCAGCAGCTCCTCCCACGGGGTAAATAATTCACCCCTCCACTTT. The rearrangement links TRBV5-1 to TRBJ1-6, with D uncertain. Germline CDR1 is SGHRS and CDR2 is YFSETQ. The CDR3 totals 16 residues. V was trimmed by 3 bases and J by 5 bases, leaving 15 bases between them.

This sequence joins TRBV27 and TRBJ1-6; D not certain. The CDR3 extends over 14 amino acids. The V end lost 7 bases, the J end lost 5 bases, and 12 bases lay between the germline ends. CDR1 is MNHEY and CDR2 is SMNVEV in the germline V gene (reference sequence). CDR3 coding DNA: TGTGCCAGCAAGGAGGTTCAAGATAATTCACCCCTCCACTTT. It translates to CASKEVQDNSPLHF.

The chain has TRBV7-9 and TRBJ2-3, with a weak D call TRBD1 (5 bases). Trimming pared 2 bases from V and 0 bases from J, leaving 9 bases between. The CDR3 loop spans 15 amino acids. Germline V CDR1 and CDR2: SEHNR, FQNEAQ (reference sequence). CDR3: CASSLQGTSTDTQYF. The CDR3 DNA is TGTGCCAGCAGCTTACAGGGAACTAGCACAGATACGCAGTATTTT. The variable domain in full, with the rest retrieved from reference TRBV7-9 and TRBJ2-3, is DTGVSQNPRHKITKRGQNVTFRCDPISEHNRLYWYRQTLGQGPEFLTYFQNEAQLEKSRLLSDRFSAERPKGSFSTLEIQRTEQGDSAMYLCASSLQGTSTDTQYFGPGTRLTVL.

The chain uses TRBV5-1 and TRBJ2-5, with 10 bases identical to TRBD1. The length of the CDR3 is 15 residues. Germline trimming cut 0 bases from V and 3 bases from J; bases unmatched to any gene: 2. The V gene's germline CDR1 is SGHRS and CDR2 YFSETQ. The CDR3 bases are TGCGCCAGCAGCTTGGGTGGGACAGGGGAAGAGACCCAGTACTTC. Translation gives CASSLGGTGEETQYF.

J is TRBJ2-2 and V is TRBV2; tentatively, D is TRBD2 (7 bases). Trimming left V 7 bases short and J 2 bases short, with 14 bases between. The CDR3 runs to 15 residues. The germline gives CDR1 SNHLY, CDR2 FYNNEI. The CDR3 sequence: CASTGAGANTGELFF. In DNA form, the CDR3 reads TGTGCCAGCACAGGGGCGGGGGCTAACACCGGGGAGCTGTTTTTT.

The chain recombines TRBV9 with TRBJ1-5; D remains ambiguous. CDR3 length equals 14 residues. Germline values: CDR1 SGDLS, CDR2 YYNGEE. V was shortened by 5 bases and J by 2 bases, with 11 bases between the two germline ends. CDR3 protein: CASSPGLGNQPQHF. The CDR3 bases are TGTGCCAGCAGTCCGGGGTTGGGCAATCAGCCCCAGCATTTT.

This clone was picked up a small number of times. CDR3 protein: CASRGLPAGRGPYEQYF. The CDR3 DNA is TGTGCCAGCAGAGGCCTCCCCGCGGGGCGGGGCCCCTACGAGCAGTACTTC. The chain has TRBV5-8 and TRBJ2-7, with D perhaps TRBD2 (6 bases). V dropped 5 bases and J dropped 2 bases, with 23 bases sitting between them. Germline V gene data show CDR1 as SGHTS and CDR2 as YDEGEE. The CDR3 is made up of 17 amino acids.